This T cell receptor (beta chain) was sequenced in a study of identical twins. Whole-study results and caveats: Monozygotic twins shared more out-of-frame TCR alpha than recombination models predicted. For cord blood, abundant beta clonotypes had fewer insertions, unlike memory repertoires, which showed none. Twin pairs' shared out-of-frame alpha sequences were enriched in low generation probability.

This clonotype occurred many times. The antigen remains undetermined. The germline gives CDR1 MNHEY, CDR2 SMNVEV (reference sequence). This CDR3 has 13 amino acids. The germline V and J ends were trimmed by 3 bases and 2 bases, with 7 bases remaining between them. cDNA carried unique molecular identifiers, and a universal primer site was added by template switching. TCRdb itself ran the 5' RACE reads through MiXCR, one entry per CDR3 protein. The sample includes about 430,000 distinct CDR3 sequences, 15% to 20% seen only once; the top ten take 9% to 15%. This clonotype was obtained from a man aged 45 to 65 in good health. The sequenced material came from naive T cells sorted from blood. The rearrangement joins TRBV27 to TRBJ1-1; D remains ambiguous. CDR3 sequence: CASSFGLNTEAFF. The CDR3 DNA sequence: TGTGCCAGCAGTTTTGGTTTAAACACTGAAGCTTTCTTT.